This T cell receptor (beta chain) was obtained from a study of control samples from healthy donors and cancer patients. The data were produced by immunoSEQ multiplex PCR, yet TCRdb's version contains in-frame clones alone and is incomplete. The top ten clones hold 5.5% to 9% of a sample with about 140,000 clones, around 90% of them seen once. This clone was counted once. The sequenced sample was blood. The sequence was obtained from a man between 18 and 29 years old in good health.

This CDR3 reads CASSPGQTYYGYTF. The CDR3 DNA reads as TGTGCCAGCAGTCCGGGACAGACTTACTATGGCTACACCTTC. The rearrangement uses TRBV6-5 and TRBJ1-2; 7 bases match TRBD1. The CDR3 is 14 residues long. V gave up 5 bases and J gave up 3 bases; unmatched junction bases: 6. Germline V gene sequence: CDR1 MNHEY, CDR2 SVGAGI.